The 8 T cell receptor beta chains reported below all come from one sample, sequenced in a study of blood T cell repertoires in COVID-19. TCRdb keeps only in-frame clones here, not all; method: immunoSEQ multiplex PCR. The sample lists 90,000 to 150,000 clones; approximately 81% were seen once. Sequenced material: peripheral blood. Receptors originate from an elderly woman with acute or convalescent COVID-19.

This clone was detected only once. For the CDR3, the DNA is TGTGCCAGCAGCTTCCACAGGGGGCCGGGCAATCAGCCCCAGCATTTT. Translation gives CASSFHRGPGNQPQHF. V gene TRBV5-8 combines with J gene TRBJ1-5; TRBD1 agrees at 9 bases. Germline CDR1 SGHTS, CDR2 YDEGEE. Trimming cost V 2 bases and J 2 bases; bases outside gene matches: 5. The CDR3 has 16 amino acids.

This clone was recorded a few times. The rearrangement uses TRBV7-2 and TRBJ1-5; D unclear. The CDR3 covers 15 residues. Trimming took 3 bases from V and 0 from J, leaving 9 bases between them. CDR1 is SGHTA and CDR2 is FQGNSA in the germline V gene. CDR3 in amino acids: CASSFSVASNQPQHF. The CDR3 coding sequence is TGTGCCAGCAGCTTTAGTGTCGCTAGCAATCAGCCCCAGCATTTT.

V is TRBV6-2 or TRBV6-3 and J is TRBJ2-1; TRBD1 matches 8 bases. Germline V lookup: CDR1 MNHEY, CDR2 SVGEGT. V dropped 2 bases and J dropped 9; count of bases not matched to a gene: 9. The CDR3 spans 15 residues. The DNA for the CDR3 is TGTGCCAGCAGTTACAATCGGCAGGGGGCCGGTGAGCAGTTCTTC. Translating it yields CASSYNRQGAGEQFF.

The rearrangement links TRBV6-6 to TRBJ2-2; D remains unclear. CDR3 size: 14 residues. Germline CDR1 and CDR2: MNHNY and SVGAGI (reference sequence). V lost 7 bases and J lost 0, with 9 bases in between. The CDR3 sequence is CASIYEANTGELFF. The CDR3 DNA sequence: TGTGCCAGCATCTATGAAGCGAACACCGGGGAGCTGTTTTTT.

This chain joins TRBV5-5 and TRBJ2-6; maybe TRBD1 (5 bases). The germline V gene has CDR1 SGHKS and CDR2 YYEKEE (reference sequence). The CDR3 covers 16 residues. The V end was cut by 4 bases, the J end by 3 bases, with 14 bases between. The CDR3 loop reads CASSAEGAYGANVLTF. The CDR3 DNA reads as TGTGCCAGCAGCGCGGAAGGGGCTTATGGGGCCAACGTCCTGACTTTC.

The chain links TRBV5-4 to TRBJ1-1; D not certain. Trimming cost V 4 bases and J 2 bases, with 3 bases left between them. This CDR3 comprises 11 residues. Germline CDR1 and CDR2: SGHNT and YYREEE (reference sequence). CDR3: CASSLNTEAFF. The DNA for the CDR3 is TGTGCCAGCAGCCTAAACACTGAAGCTTTCTTT.

This chain joins TRBV30 and TRBJ2-3; 7 bases map to TRBD1. J was trimmed by 4 bases and V by 0 bases; bases with no gene match: 4. Germline loops: CDR1 GTSNPN, CDR2 SVGIG (reference sequence). The CDR3 contains 14 residues. The CDR3, as DNA: TGTGCCTGGAGTGTAGGACAGGTCGCAGATACGCAGTATTTT. Protein product: CAWSVGQVADTQYF.

As to this clone: One end of the junction is discordant with germline, which a read error may explain. The CDR3 sequence is CASSLAEGLNSPLHF. The CDR3, as DNA: TGTGCCAGCAGCCTAGCCGAGGGACTTAATTCACCCCTCCACTTT. The chain recombines TRBV7-8 with TRBJ1-6; possibly TRBD1 for D (5 bases). The CDR3 sequence is 15 residues long. CDR1 SGHVS and CDR2 FQNEAQ come from the germline V gene.